The 32 T cell receptor beta chains reported below all come from one sample, sequenced in a study of identical twins. TCRdb analysed the 5' RACE reads with MiXCR anew, one entry per CDR3 protein. The sample lists approximately 240,000 distinct CDR3 sequences, about an eighth seen once, with approximately 10% in the top ten. What was sequenced was memory (CD45RO+) T cells sorted from blood. Receptors were obtained from a young woman in good health.

This clonotype was seen a handful of times. V and J are TRBV5-1 and TRBJ2-7; D gene unclear. The CDR3 is 14 amino acids. The V end was cut by 6 bases, the J end by 2 bases, with 15 bases between. Germline V gives CDR1 SGHRS, CDR2 YFSETQ. The CDR3 reads CASMLVVPPYEQYF. DNA of the CDR3: TGCGCCAGCATGTTGGTAGTCCCTCCCTACGAGCAGTACTTC.

This chain connects TRBV27 to TRBJ1-5; no reliable D call. Trimming took 3 bases from V and 1 from J, leaving 10 bases between them. Germline CDR1 is MNHEY and CDR2 is SMNVEV (reference sequence). There are 15 residues in the CDR3. CDR3 coding DNA: TGTGCCAGCAGTTTTGAGGCCGGGAGCAATCAGCCCCAGCATTTT. Translation: CASSFEAGSNQPQHF.

This clonotype was counted a few times. The gene calls are TRBV11-2 and TRBJ2-5; no clear D. Looked up from germline, CDR1 is SGHAT and CDR2 is FQNNGV. The CDR3 runs to 15 residues. V was trimmed by 1 base and J by 2 bases, leaving 11 bases between them. The CDR3 coding sequence is TGTGCCAGCAGCTTAGGTCAGAGAGGTCAAGAGACCCAGTACTTC. Protein sequence: CASSLGQRGQETQYF.

This clonotype was counted at least ten times. This rearrangement joins TRBV2 to TRBJ1-1, with 7 bases fitting TRBD1. The germline V gene has CDR1 SNHLY and CDR2 FYNNEI. J was trimmed by 1 base and V by 5 bases; bases with no gene match: 4. The CDR3 runs 14 residues. The CDR3 DNA is TGTGCCAGCAGTTTGGACAGGAGGAACACTGAAGCTTTCTTT. Translating gives CASSLDRRNTEAFF.

The chain joins TRBV27 to TRBJ2-1; D may be TRBD1 or TRBD2 (6 bases each). Trimming took off 4 bases at V and 3 bases at J, with 19 bases between the two ends. The CDR3 runs to 17 residues. Germline-derived CDR1 and CDR2 are MNHEY and SMNVEV (reference sequence). CDR3 loop: CASSSRPWGASYNEQFF. DNA of the CDR3: TGTGCCAGCAGTTCGCGGCCTTGGGGGGCCAGCTACAATGAGCAGTTCTTC.

This clonotype occurred a few times. The chain links TRBV10-3 to TRBJ2-7, with no clear D. The CDR3 is 13 amino acids. Germline loops: CDR1 ENHRY, CDR2 SYGVKD. The V and J ends lost 2 bases and 2 bases respectively, with 7 bases between them. CDR3 amino acids: CAISEGPPYEQYF. DNA for the CDR3: TGTGCCATCAGTGAGGGGCCACCCTACGAGCAGTACTTC.

This clonotype has at least ten counts. J is TRBJ2-7 and V is TRBV4-2; 11 bases line up with TRBD2. The length of the CDR3 is 14 residues. The V gene's germline CDR1 is LGHNA and CDR2 YNFKEQ. V lost 5 bases and J lost 2; bases outside the gene matches: 2. CDR3 sequence (DNA): TGTGCCAGCAGCTCTAGCGGGGGGCCCTACGAGCAGTACTTC. It specifies CASSSSGGPYEQYF.

The J gene is TRBJ1-3, the V gene TRBV30, with D hard to call. Germline V gene data show CDR1 as GTSNPN and CDR2 as SVGIG (reference sequence). Trimming removed 5 bases at V and 3 bases at J, with 8 bases between. The CDR3 is 12 residues long. The CDR3 spells CAWGYLGNTIYF. The DNA of the CDR3 is TGTGCCTGGGGTTACCTTGGAAACACCATATATTTT.

The chain employs TRBV4-2 and TRBJ2-5; the match to TRBD1 covers 7 bases. The CDR3 consists of 15 residues. Trimming at V came to 2 bases and at J to 6 bases, leaving 9 bases not matched to a gene. CDR1 is LGHNA and CDR2 is YNFKEQ in the germline V gene. CDR3 in DNA: TGTGCCAGCAGCCAACCTTACAGGGGCCCGAAGACCCAGTACTTC. Translation gives CASSQPYRGPKTQYF.

The gene calls are TRBV20-1 and TRBJ2-7, with D perhaps matching TRBD1 (8 bases). Per germline, CDR1 DFQATT and CDR2 SNEGSKA (reference sequence). V lost 6 bases to trimming and J lost 7 bases, with 19 bases between them. The CDR3 has 13 residues. The CDR3 loop reads CSAVRTGTKEQYF. For the CDR3, the DNA is TGCAGTGCCGTTCGGACAGGGACTAAAGAGCAGTACTTC.

This clonotype has at least ten counts. The chain is built from TRBV12-3 or TRBV12-4 and TRBJ2-7, with D possibly TRBD2 on 5 matching bases. V was cut by 1 base and J by 9 bases, with 13 bases left in between. This CDR3 comprises 13 residues. CDR3 in amino acids: CASSLVGVEVQYF. DNA for the CDR3: TGTGCCAGCAGTTTAGTGGGCGTGGAGGTGCAGTACTTC.

The V call is TRBV5-1, the J call TRBJ2-1; tentatively, D is TRBD2 (6 bases). The CDR3 loop spans 17 amino acids. The germline CDR1 and CDR2 sequences are SGHRS and YFSETQ. V lost 0 bases and J lost 0, with 13 bases in between. The CDR3 DNA reads as TGCGCCAGCAGCTTGGCGACTAGAAAAGACTCCTACAATGAGCAGTTCTTC. As protein: CASSLATRKDSYNEQFF.

This clonotype was seen at least ten times. This chain connects TRBV7-9 to TRBJ1-4; no definite D call. Looked up from germline, CDR1 is SEHNR and CDR2 is FQNEAQ (reference sequence). Trimming removed 8 bases at V and 12 bases at J, with 19 bases between. This CDR3 is 13 amino acids long. CDR3 coding DNA: TGTGCCAGCGGAAAGACGGAAGGGAGCCAACTGTTTTTT. Translated, it gives CASGKTEGSQLFF.

In this sample, this clonotype turned up many times. The V and J genes are TRBV6-5 and TRBJ1-1, with 7 bases lining up with TRBD1. Germline V gives CDR1 MNHEY, CDR2 SVGAGI. This CDR3 comprises 15 residues. With V trimmed by 2 bases and J by 2 bases, 5 bases remained unmatched. The chain's CDR3 is CASSYENRGNTEAFF. The CDR3 DNA reads TGTGCCAGCAGTTACGAGAACAGGGGAAACACTGAAGCTTTCTTT.

This clonotype turned up a few times. The chain is built from TRBV10-3 and TRBJ1-5; D possibly corresponds to TRBD1 (5 bases). Germline V lookup: CDR1 ENHRY, CDR2 SYGVKD. This CDR3 is 14 amino acids long. The V and J ends lost 1 base and 2 bases respectively, with 6 bases between them. In DNA, the CDR3 is TGTGCCATCAGTGAGTTAGGGGGCAATCAGCCCCAGCATTTT. As protein: CAISELGGNQPQHF.

The sample holds many counts of this clonotype. The genes are TRBV3-1 and TRBJ2-1; 10 nucleotides match TRBD2. The length of the CDR3 is 15 residues. Germline V gene sequence: CDR1 LGHDT, CDR2 YNNKEL (reference sequence). V dropped 4 bases and J dropped 7; count of bases not matched to a gene: 7. The CDR3 bases are TGTGCCAGCAGCCTCGGGACTAGCGCCGCAAATGAGCAGTTCTTC. Protein: CASSLGTSAANEQFF.

This clonotype was recorded a few times. The chain has TRBV29-1 and TRBJ2-1; D is possibly TRBD2 (5 bases). CDR1 SQVTM and CDR2 ANQGSEA come from the germline V gene. This CDR3 is built from 14 residues. Trimming shortened V by 3 bases and J by 8 bases, and 17 bases separated the two germline ends. The CDR3 nucleotides read TGCAGCGTTGACGCGGGCTTGTCCAACGATGAGCAGTTCTTC. It is translated as CSVDAGLSNDEQFF.

The rearrangement links TRBV24-1 to TRBJ2-5; no definite D call. V was trimmed by 9 bases and J by 1 base, leaving 11 bases between them. This CDR3 is 13 amino acids long. Germline values: CDR1 KGHDR, CDR2 SFDVKD. DNA of the CDR3: TGTGCCACCGCGGAAGGTGCCCAAGAGACCCAGTACTTC. Translated: CATAEGAQETQYF.

This clonotype was observed many times. V and J are TRBV4-1 and TRBJ2-7; unclear D gene. In germline, CDR1 is MGHRA, CDR2 YSYEKL. Trimming removed 1 base from V and 4 bases from J, with 8 bases in between. This CDR3 is built from 13 residues. The DNA for the CDR3 is TGCGCCAGCAGCCAAGCACTGAAGTACGAGCAGTACTTC. Protein product: CASSQALKYEQYF.

V gene TRBV6-1 combines with J gene TRBJ1-2; D is undetermined. This CDR3 region has 14 residues. V shed 5 bases and J shed 7 bases, with 17 bases lying between them. The germline V gene encodes CDR1 MNHNS and CDR2 SASEGT. The CDR3 nucleotides read TGTGCCAGCAGTCCACGCGGGGAGGAAGGTGGCTACACCTTC. Its translation: CASSPRGEEGGYTF.

The V and J genes are TRBV5-4 and TRBJ2-3, with 12 bases identical to TRBD2. The V and J ends lost 4 bases and 2 bases, in that order; junction bases with no gene match: 8. The CDR3 has 17 residues. CDR1 SGHNT and CDR2 YYREEE come from the germline V gene (reference sequence). In DNA, the CDR3 is TGTGCCAGCAGCCCCTGGGGACTAGCGGGTAACACAGATACGCAGTATTTT. This sequence encodes CASSPWGLAGNTDTQYF.

This sequence joins TRBV7-2 and TRBJ1-2; a possible D gene is TRBD1 (5 bases). The ends were cut back, 0 bases at V and 5 bases at J, with 10 bases in the middle. CDR1 is SGHTA, CDR2 FQGNSA, per germline. The CDR3 runs 14 residues. The CDR3 sequence is CASSLAPGRYGYTF. CDR3 bases: TGTGCCAGCAGCTTAGCACCGGGGCGTTATGGCTACACCTTC.

This clonotype turned up a few times. The V call is TRBV6-5, the J call TRBJ1-1; D not resolved. V dropped 0 bases and J dropped 2 bases, with 7 bases sitting between them. Germline V gene data show CDR1 as MNHEY and CDR2 as SVGAGI. The CDR3 is 14 residues long. This chain's CDR3 is CASSYSTTNTEAFF. The DNA for the CDR3 is TGTGCCAGCAGTTACTCGACAACCAACACTGAAGCTTTCTTT.

There are a few counts of this clonotype. The chain is built from TRBV4-1 and TRBJ2-1, with 9 bases that match TRBD2. The ends lost 0 bases at V and 0 bases at J; junction bases unmatched: 0. This CDR3 has 16 residues. Germline assignment: CDR1 MGHRA and CDR2 YSYEKL. The CDR3 region is CASSQDSGSSYNEQFF. CDR3 DNA sequence: TGCGCCAGCAGCCAAGATAGCGGGAGCTCCTACAATGAGCAGTTCTTC.

The chain is built from TRBV29-1 and TRBJ2-3, with D perhaps matching TRBD1 (5 bases). CDR3 size: 13 residues. Per germline, CDR1 SQVTM and CDR2 ANQGSEA. V gave up 8 bases and J gave up 2 bases, with 14 bases separating them. CDR3 sequence (DNA): TGCAGCTCCAGGGCCCCATCCACAGATACGCAGTATTTT. Protein sequence: CSSRAPSTDTQYF.

This clonotype appeared a few times. The chain recombines TRBV10-3 with TRBJ1-2; D perhaps matches TRBD1 (5 bases). This CDR3 has 12 amino acids. Germline-derived CDR1 and CDR2 are ENHRY and SYGVKD. V was clipped by 0 bases and J by 7 bases, with 6 bases between them. CDR3 in amino acids: CAISESRAGYTF. CDR3 in DNA: TGTGCCATCAGTGAGTCCAGGGCTGGCTACACCTTC.

This clonotype was picked up many times. Germline and junction disagree at one end, which may indicate a read error. J is TRBJ2-1 and V is TRBV12-3 or TRBV12-4; a weak D match, TRBD2 (6 bases). The CDR3 loop spans 12 amino acids. CDR3: CASLRDLRHPDF. CDR3 bases: TGTGCCAGTCTGAGGGACTTGCGGCACCCAGACTTC.

This chain connects TRBV11-3 to TRBJ2-1; 9 nucleotides line up with TRBD1. Per the germline V gene, CDR1 is SGHNT and CDR2 is YENEEA. Trimming took 5 bases from V and 5 from J; bases not matched to a gene: 7. This CDR3 contains 15 residues. The CDR3 here is CASSLWDRVHNEQFF. CDR3 DNA sequence: TGTGCCAGCAGCCTATGGGACAGGGTCCACAATGAGCAGTTCTTC.

The rearrangement uses TRBV7-2 and TRBJ1-5; D gene unclear. Trimming left V 3 bases short and J 3 bases short, with 9 bases between. The CDR3 is made up of 14 amino acids. Germline V lookup: CDR1 SGHTA, CDR2 FQGNSA. The CDR3 sequence is CASSFPGYNQPQHF. The CDR3 DNA reads TGTGCCAGCAGCTTTCCGGGCTACAATCAGCCCCAGCATTTT. Variable domain in full (rest from reference TRBV7-2 and TRBJ1-5): GAGVSQSPSNKVTEKGKDVELRCDPISGHTALYWYRQSLGQGLEFLIYFQGNSAPDKSGLPSDRFSAERTGGSVSTLTIQRTQQEDSAVYLCASSFPGYNQPQHFGDGTRLSIL.

This clonotype was seen many times. The V and J genes are TRBV11-3 and TRBJ2-7; 14 bases line up with TRBD2. After removal of 1 base from V and 6 bases from J, the junction contained 23 bases not matched to a gene. CDR1 and CDR2 (germline): SGHNT, YENEEA. The CDR3 runs 22 residues. This CDR3 reads CASSLGGLSSSTSGRAISEQYF. CDR3 nucleotides: TGTGCCAGCAGCTTAGGGGGGCTCTCGTCCTCGACTAGCGGGAGGGCCATTTCCGAGCAGTACTTC.

This clonotype was counted between two and nine times. The V and J genes are TRBV19 and TRBJ2-6, with no clear D. Germline V lookup: CDR1 LNHDA, CDR2 SQIVND (reference sequence). The CDR3 covers 16 residues. Trimming cost V 6 bases and J 6 bases, with 18 bases left between them. The CDR3 bases are TGTGCCAGTAGCCGCATTCCCTCGCTCGAGGCCAACGTCCTGACTTTC. Translating it yields CASSRIPSLEANVLTF.

This clonotype appeared many times. This chain connects TRBV20-1 to TRBJ2-3; 12 positions match TRBD1. Per germline, CDR1 DFQATT and CDR2 SNEGSKA (reference sequence). The length of the CDR3 is 14 residues. Trimming at V came to 6 bases and at J to 5 bases, leaving 6 bases not matched to a gene. The CDR3 protein is CSARDRGPRDTQYF. DNA of the CDR3: TGCAGTGCCCGGGACAGGGGGCCACGAGATACGCAGTATTTT.